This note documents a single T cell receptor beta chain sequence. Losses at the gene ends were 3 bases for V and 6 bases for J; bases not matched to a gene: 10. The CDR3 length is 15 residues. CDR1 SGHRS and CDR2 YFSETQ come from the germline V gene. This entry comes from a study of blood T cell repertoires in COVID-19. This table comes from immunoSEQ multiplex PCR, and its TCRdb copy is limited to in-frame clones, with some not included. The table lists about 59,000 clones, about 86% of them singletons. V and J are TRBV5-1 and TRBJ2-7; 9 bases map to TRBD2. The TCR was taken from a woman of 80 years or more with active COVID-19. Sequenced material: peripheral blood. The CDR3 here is CASSYSGTSPSEQYF. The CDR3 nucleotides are TGCGCCAGCAGCTACTCCGGGACTAGCCCCAGCGAGCAGTACTTC.